This T cell receptor (beta chain) appears in the sequencing data of a study of cytomegalovirus exposure and HLA in healthy donors. CDR3 length equals 14 residues. The germline V gene has CDR1 GTSNPN and CDR2 SVGIG (reference sequence). The V gene end was trimmed by 0 bases and the J gene end by 3 bases; junction bases not matched to a gene: 2. Both 60 Vbeta primers and 13 Jbeta primers went into the PCR. In the original workflow: In a later analysis, about 9.9 million of about 80 million unique beta chains occurred in at least two donors. Generated by immunoSEQ multiplex PCR, the TCRdb table keeps only in-frame clones and is missing some. D and trimming come from the DNA, and the V and J calls and clone size come from that table. This sample's table reports roughly 50,000 clones.

V usage is TRBV30 and J usage is TRBJ1-1, with 9 bases lining up with TRBD1. Sequences were obtained from PBMCs. The clonotype comes from a woman between 40 and 55 years old in good health and CMV-seronegative. This CDR3 reads CAWSVGTGYTEAFF. The CDR3 bases are TGTGCCTGGAGTGTCGGGACAGGGTACACTGAAGCTTTCTTT.